This T cell receptor (beta chain) was recovered during a study of blood T cell repertoires in COVID-19. About the research overall: There were acute and convalescent COVID-19 samples, and they came from the United States, Italy and Spain.

CDR1 LNHNV and CDR2 YYDKDF come from the germline V gene (reference sequence). The CDR3 is 15 amino acids. With 0 bases removed from V and 7 bases from J, the gap between germline ends came to 15 bases. This table comes from immunoSEQ multiplex PCR, and its TCRdb copy is limited to in-frame clones, with some not included. The table shows 310,000 or so clones, with 87% occurring only once. The chain links TRBV15 to TRBJ1-2; D is unclear. Sequencing was carried out using peripheral blood. The clonotype originates from a woman between 45 and 65 years old who had recovered from COVID-19. The CDR3 region is CATSRDGWESGGYTF. The CDR3 DNA is TGTGCCACCAGCAGAGATGGGTGGGAGTCGGGTGGCTACACCTTC.